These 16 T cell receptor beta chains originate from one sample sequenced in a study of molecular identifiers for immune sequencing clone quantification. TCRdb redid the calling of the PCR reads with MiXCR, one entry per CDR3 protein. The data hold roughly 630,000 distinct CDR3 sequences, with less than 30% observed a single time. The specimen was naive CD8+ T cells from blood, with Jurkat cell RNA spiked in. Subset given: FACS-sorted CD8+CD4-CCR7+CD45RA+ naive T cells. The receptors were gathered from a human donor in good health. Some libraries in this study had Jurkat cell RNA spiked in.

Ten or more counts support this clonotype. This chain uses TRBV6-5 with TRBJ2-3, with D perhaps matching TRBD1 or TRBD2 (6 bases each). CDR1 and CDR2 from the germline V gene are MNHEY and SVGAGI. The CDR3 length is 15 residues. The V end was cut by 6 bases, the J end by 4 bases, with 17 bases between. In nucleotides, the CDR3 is TGTGCCAGCAGCTTTGAGGGGGGAGTGGCAGATACGCAGTATTTT. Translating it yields CASSFEGGVADTQYF.

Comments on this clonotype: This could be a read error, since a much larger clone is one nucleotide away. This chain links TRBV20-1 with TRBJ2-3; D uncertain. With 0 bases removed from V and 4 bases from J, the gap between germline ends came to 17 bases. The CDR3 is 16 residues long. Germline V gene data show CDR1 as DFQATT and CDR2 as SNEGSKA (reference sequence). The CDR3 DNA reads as TGCAGTGCTAGAGATGTGGGCTCAGGAGTGGCAGATACGCAGTATTTT. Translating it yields CSARDVGSGVADTQYF.

The CDR3 nucleotides are TGTGCCAGCAGCCGAGAGGACAGTGAGGCCACAGATACGCAGTATTTT. This encodes CASSREDSEATDTQYF. This chain uses TRBV7-9 with TRBJ2-3, with D perhaps TRBD1 (6 bases). This CDR3 is 16 amino acids long. Per the germline V gene, CDR1 is SEHNR and CDR2 is FQNEAQ (reference sequence). Trimming cost V 5 bases and J 2 bases, with 17 bases left between them.

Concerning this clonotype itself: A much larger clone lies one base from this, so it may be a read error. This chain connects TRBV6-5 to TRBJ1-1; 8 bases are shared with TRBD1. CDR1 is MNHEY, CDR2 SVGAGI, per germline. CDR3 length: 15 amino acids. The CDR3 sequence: CACSYSATGDTEAFF. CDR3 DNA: TGTGCCTGCAGTTACTCCGCGACAGGGGATACTGAAGCTTTCTTT.

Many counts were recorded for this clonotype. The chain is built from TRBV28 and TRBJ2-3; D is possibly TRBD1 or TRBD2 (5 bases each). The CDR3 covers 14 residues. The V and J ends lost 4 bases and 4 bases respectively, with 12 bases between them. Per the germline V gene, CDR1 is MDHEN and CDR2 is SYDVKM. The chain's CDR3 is CASSSSEGPDTQYF. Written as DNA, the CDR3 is TGTGCCAGCAGTTCGAGCGAGGGACCAGATACGCAGTATTTT.

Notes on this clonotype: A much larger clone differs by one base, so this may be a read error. The CDR3 loop reads CASSQIGQNTEGFF. The CDR3 nucleotides are TGTGCCAGCAGCCAGATAGGACAGAACACTGAAGGTTTCTTT. The chain recombines TRBV7-9 with TRBJ1-1, with D tentatively TRBD1 (6 bases). The CDR3 totals 14 residues. CDR1 SEHNR and CDR2 FQNEAQ come from the germline V gene (reference sequence).

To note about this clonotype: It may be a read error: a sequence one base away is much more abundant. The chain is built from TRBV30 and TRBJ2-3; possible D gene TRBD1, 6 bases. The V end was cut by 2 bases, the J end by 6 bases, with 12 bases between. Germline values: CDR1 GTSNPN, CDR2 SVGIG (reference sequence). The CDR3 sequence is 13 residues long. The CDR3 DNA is TGTGCCTGGAGTTTAGCAGGGGCCGATACGCAGTATTTT. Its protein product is CAWSLAGADTQYF.

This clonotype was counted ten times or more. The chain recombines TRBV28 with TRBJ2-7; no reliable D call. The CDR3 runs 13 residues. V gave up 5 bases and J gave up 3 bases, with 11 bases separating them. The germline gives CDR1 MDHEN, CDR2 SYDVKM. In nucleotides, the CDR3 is TGTGCCAGCAGTCGACCGGGTCACTACGAGCAGTACTTC. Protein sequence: CASSRPGHYEQYF. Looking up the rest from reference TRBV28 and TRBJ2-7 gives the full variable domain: DVKVTQSSRYLVKRTGEKVFLECVQDMDHENMFWYRQDPGLGLRLIYFSYDVKMKEKGDIPEGYSVSREKKERFSLILESASTNQTSMYLCASSRPGHYEQYFGPGTRLTVT.

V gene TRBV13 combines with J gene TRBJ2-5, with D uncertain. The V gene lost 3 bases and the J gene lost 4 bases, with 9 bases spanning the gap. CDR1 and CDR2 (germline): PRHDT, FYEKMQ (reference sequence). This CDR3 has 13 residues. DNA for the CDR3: TGTGCCAGCAGCTTTAACGACGGAGAGACCCAGTACTTC. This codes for CASSFNDGETQYF.

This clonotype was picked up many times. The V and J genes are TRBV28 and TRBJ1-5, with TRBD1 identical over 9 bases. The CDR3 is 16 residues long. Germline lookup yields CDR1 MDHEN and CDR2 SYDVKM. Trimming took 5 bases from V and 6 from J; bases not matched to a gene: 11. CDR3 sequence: CASSPTGTGMGQPQHF. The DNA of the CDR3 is TGTGCCAGCAGTCCGACCGGGACAGGGATGGGTCAGCCCCAGCATTTT.

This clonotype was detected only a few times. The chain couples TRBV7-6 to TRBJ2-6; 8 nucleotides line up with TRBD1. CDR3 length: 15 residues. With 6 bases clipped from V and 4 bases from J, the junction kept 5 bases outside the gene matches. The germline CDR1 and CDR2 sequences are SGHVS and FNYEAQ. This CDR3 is CASRTTGEGANVLTF. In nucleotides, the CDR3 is TGTGCCAGCAGGACGACAGGGGAGGGGGCCAACGTCCTGACTTTC.

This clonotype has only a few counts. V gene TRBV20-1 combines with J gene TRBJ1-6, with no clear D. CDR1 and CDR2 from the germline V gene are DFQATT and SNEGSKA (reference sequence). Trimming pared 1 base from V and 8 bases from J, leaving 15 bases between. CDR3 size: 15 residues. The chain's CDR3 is CSARVPTLGDSPLHF. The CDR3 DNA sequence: TGCAGTGCTAGAGTCCCAACCCTAGGAGATTCACCCCTCCACTTT.

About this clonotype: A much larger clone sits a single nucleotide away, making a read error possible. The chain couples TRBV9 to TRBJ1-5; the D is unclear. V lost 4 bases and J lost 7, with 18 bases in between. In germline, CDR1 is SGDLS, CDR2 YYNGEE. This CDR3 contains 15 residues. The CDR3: CASSLQEEKWQPQHF. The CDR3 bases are TGTGCCAGCAGCCTCCAGGAGGAGAAGTGGCAGCCCCAGCATTTT.

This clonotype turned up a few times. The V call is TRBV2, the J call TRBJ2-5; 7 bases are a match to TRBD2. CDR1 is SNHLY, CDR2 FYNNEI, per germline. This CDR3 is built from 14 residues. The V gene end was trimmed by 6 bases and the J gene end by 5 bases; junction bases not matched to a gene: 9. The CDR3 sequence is CASSSGLVGETQYF. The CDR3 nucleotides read TGTGCCAGCAGCTCCGGACTAGTTGGGGAGACCCAGTACTTC.

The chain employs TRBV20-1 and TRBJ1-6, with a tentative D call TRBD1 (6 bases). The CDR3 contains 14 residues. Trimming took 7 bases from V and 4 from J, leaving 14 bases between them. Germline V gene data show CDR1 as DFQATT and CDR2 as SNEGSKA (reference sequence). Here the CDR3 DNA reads TGCAGTGTCGGACAGAAACCTTATAATTCACCCCTCCACTTT. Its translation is CSVGQKPYNSPLHF.

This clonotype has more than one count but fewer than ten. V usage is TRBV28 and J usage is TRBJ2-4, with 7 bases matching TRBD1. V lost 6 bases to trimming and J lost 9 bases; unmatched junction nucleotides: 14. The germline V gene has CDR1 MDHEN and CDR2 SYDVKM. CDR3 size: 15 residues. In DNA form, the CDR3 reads TGTGCCAGCAGACCAAGGACAGGAGAGGAAAGCATTCAGTACTTC. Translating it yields CASRPRTGEESIQYF. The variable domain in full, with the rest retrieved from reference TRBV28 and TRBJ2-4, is DVKVTQSSRYLVKRTGEKVFLECVQDMDHENMFWYRQDPGLGLRLIYFSYDVKMKEKGDIPEGYSVSREKKERFSLILESASTNQTSMYLCASRPRTGEESIQYFGAGTRLSVL.